A single sample gave rise to the 25 T cell receptor beta chains below, sequenced in a study of cytomegalovirus exposure and HLA in healthy donors (TCRdb year 2017). Libraries came from the immunoSEQ multiplex PCR assay. For the multiplex PCR, a mixture combining 60 forward primers for TCR Vbeta segments and 13 reverse primers for TCR Jbeta segments was used. In its TCRdb copy, this immuneACCESS table keeps in-frame sequences only and misses some clones. Where compared with another copy, unresolved V genes explain less than half of these, and the others have no known cause. The table for this sample lists 150,000 to 200,000 clones; around 82% of them were counted only once. The ten largest clonotypes hold 1.5% to 2% of the sample. The sequenced sample was PBMCs. These receptors all come from a man aged 35 to 55 in good health and CMV-seropositive.

J is TRBJ1-1 and V is TRBV6-6; 9 bases match TRBD1. This CDR3 is built from 15 residues. Trimming at V came to 8 bases and at J to 4 bases, leaving 11 bases not matched to a gene. Germline V gene sequence: CDR1 MNHNY, CDR2 SVGAGI (reference sequence). CDR3 DNA sequence: TGTGCCAGCGGGTGGGACAGGGTACGTGTCACTGAAGCTTTCTTT. Its protein is CASGWDRVRVTEAFF.

This clone was recorded only once. The chain recombines TRBV27 with TRBJ2-5; D gene unclear. Germline V gene lookup returns CDR1 MNHEY and CDR2 SMNVEV (reference sequence). Trimming took off 4 bases at V and 2 bases at J, with 8 bases between the two ends. The CDR3 contains 13 residues. This chain's CDR3 is CASSYRPQETQYF. CDR3 DNA sequence: TGTGCCAGCAGTTATCGTCCGCAAGAGACCCAGTACTTC.

The chain couples TRBV19 to TRBJ2-5; D perhaps matches TRBD2 (6 bases). V dropped 3 bases and J dropped 2 bases, with 13 bases sitting between them. The CDR3 sequence is 15 residues long. CDR1 LNHDA and CDR2 SQIVND come from the germline V gene (reference sequence). The CDR3 loop reads CASSILGGGQETQYF. In DNA, the CDR3 is TGTGCCAGTAGTATCTTGGGGGGTGGGCAAGAGACCCAGTACTTC.

This clone was observed once. The genes are TRBV5-1 and TRBJ2-2; D is undetermined. The germline V gene has CDR1 SGHRS and CDR2 YFSETQ. CDR3 size: 13 residues. V was trimmed by 2 bases and J by 5 bases, leaving 7 bases between them. CDR3 loop: CASSFKSTGELFF. The CDR3 region has the DNA TGCGCCAGCAGCTTTAAATCGACCGGGGAGCTGTTTTTT.

The V and J genes are TRBV14 and TRBJ2-7, with TRBD2 matching over 7 bases. The ends lost 0 bases at V and 6 bases at J; junction bases unmatched: 8. The CDR3 has 15 amino acids. Germline CDR1 and CDR2: SGHDN and FVKESK. DNA of the CDR3: TGTGCCAGCAGCCAAGATATGGGCGGGAGCTCCGAGCAGTACTTC. Its translation is CASSQDMGGSSEQYF.

V and J are TRBV30 and TRBJ1-1; D uncertain. Trimming pared 1 base from V and 5 bases from J, leaving 11 bases between. CDR3 length: 13 residues. CDR1 is GTSNPN and CDR2 is SVGIG in the germline V gene (reference sequence). The CDR3 sequence: CAWSETRRTEAFF. The CDR3 nucleotides read TGTGCCTGGAGTGAGACAAGGAGGACTGAAGCTTTCTTT.

The J gene is TRBJ2-7, the V gene TRBV4-3; tentative D call: TRBD2 (5 bases). CDR1 and CDR2 (germline): LGHNA, YSLEER. The CDR3 covers 14 residues. The V and J ends lost 6 bases and 1 base respectively, with 13 bases between them. The DNA of the CDR3 is TGCGCCAGCAGTTCTTACTCGGGGTCCTACGAGCAGTACTTC. It encodes CASSSYSGSYEQYF.

The chain recombines TRBV5-4 with TRBJ2-1; 9 nucleotides match TRBD2. The CDR3 is 16 amino acids. CDR1 is SGHNT, CDR2 YYREEE, per germline (reference sequence). The junction had 10 bases not matched to a gene; V was cut back by 7 bases and J by 2 bases. CDR3 in amino acids: CASGRSLAGAYNEQFF. The CDR3 DNA sequence: TGTGCCAGCGGAAGGAGTTTAGCGGGAGCCTACAATGAGCAGTTCTTC.

The J gene is TRBJ2-1, the V gene TRBV19, with TRBD1 identical over 8 bases. The V gene end was trimmed by 7 bases and the J gene end by 6 bases; junction bases not matched to a gene: 8. Germline values: CDR1 LNHDA, CDR2 SQIVND (reference sequence). The CDR3 has 14 amino acids. CDR3 protein: CASTSLDRGNEQFF. The CDR3 nucleotides are TGTGCCAGTACCTCCCTAGACAGGGGCAATGAGCAGTTCTTC. The full variable domain, rest sourced from reference TRBV19 and TRBJ2-1, is DGGITQSPKYLFRKEGQNVTLSCEQNLNHDAMYWYRQDPGQGLRLIYYSQIVNDFQKGDIAEGYSVSREKKESFPLTVTSAQKNPTAFYLCASTSLDRGNEQFFGPGTRLTVL.

The V gene is TRBV7-9, the J gene TRBJ2-7, with D maybe TRBD1 (5 bases). Germline V gene sequence: CDR1 SEHNR, CDR2 FQNEAQ (reference sequence). Trimming stripped 8 bases from V and 4 bases from J, with 12 bases between. This CDR3 region has 12 residues. DNA of the CDR3: TGTGCCAGCGGATCCCAGGGATACGAGCAGTACTTC. It codes for CASGSQGYEQYF.

V is TRBV10-3 and J is TRBJ1-2; D is possibly TRBD1 (6 bases). The CDR3 totals 15 residues. Germline CDR1 reads ENHRY; CDR2 reads SYGVKD. The ends were cut back, 4 bases at V and 6 bases at J, with 18 bases in the middle. In DNA, the CDR3 is TGTGCCATCAGTGCCCCTGATCGGGACATCAATGGCTACACCTTC. This translates into CAISAPDRDINGYTF.

This clone has only a few counts. This rearrangement joins TRBV6-5 to TRBJ2-4; the D gene is possibly TRBD1 (6 bases). Germline assignment: CDR1 MNHEY and CDR2 SVGAGI. V lost 7 bases to trimming and J lost 2 bases, with 9 bases between them. The CDR3 is made up of 13 amino acids. CDR3 protein: CASNTGSKNIQYF. CDR3 coding DNA: TGTGCCAGCAATACAGGGTCCAAAAACATTCAGTACTTC.

The genes are TRBV27 and TRBJ1-2; no definite D call. The CDR3 is 15 residues long. V was shortened by 0 bases and J by 4 bases, with 12 bases between the two germline ends. From germline, CDR1 is MNHEY and CDR2 SMNVEV (reference sequence). CDR3 bases: TGTGCCAGCAGTTTATCGGCTCAGGTATTCTATGGCTACACCTTC. It codes for CASSLSAQVFYGYTF.

V usage is TRBV10-3 and J usage is TRBJ1-4, with TRBD1 as a possible D gene (5 bases). Trimming removed 6 bases from V and 3 bases from J, with 8 bases in between. Germline V CDR1 and CDR2: ENHRY, SYGVKD. The length of the CDR3 is 13 residues. In DNA, the CDR3 is TGTGCCATCAGCGGGGGTTCTAATGAAAAACTGTTTTTT. It encodes CAISGGSNEKLFF.

The chain joins TRBV9 to TRBJ1-1; perhaps TRBD1 as D (5 bases). This CDR3 comprises 17 residues. Trimming took 2 bases from V and 3 from J, leaving 20 bases between them. Germline values: CDR1 SGDLS, CDR2 YYNGEE. The CDR3 loop reads CASSVSIRPIQDTEAFF. The CDR3 DNA reads TGTGCCAGCAGCGTTAGTATACGACCGATACAGGACACTGAAGCTTTCTTT. Complete variable domain (other parts from reference TRBV9 and TRBJ1-1): DSGVTQTPKHLITATGQRVTLRCSPRSGDLSVYWYQQSLDQGLQFLIQYYNGEERAKGNILERFSAQQFPDLHSELNLSSLELGDSALYFCASSVSIRPIQDTEAFFGQGTRLTVV.

The genes are TRBV4-3 and TRBJ2-4; D might be TRBD2 (5 bases). V gave up 0 bases and J gave up 7 bases, with 13 bases separating them. The CDR3 totals 15 residues. Germline lookup yields CDR1 LGHNA and CDR2 YSLEER. For the CDR3, the DNA is TGCGCCAGCAGCCAAGATGGAGGTAACGGGAACATTCAGTACTTC. Translation gives CASSQDGGNGNIQYF.

The chain combines TRBV2 with TRBJ1-2; the match to TRBD1 covers 7 bases. The germline gives CDR1 SNHLY, CDR2 FYNNEI. CDR3 size: 13 residues. Trimming at V came to 9 bases and at J to 6 bases, leaving 10 bases not matched to a gene. CDR3 nucleotide sequence: TGTGCCAGTTACAGGGGAATTGAGGATGGCTACACCTTC. Amino acids: CASYRGIEDGYTF.

The genes are TRBV7-6 and TRBJ2-5; 7 bases align to TRBD1. CDR1 and CDR2 (germline): SGHVS, FNYEAQ. This CDR3 is 15 amino acids long. Unmatched junction bases numbered 7, after V lost 5 bases and J lost 1 base. The CDR3 DNA reads as TGTGCCAGCAGCGTTACCGGGACAGCCCAAGAGACCCAGTACTTC. Amino acid sequence: CASSVTGTAQETQYF.

In this sample, this clone turned up once. The V and J genes are TRBV7-2 and TRBJ2-7, with 7 bases lining up with TRBD1. The ends lost 4 bases at V and 7 bases at J; junction bases unmatched: 10. CDR1 and CDR2 from the germline V gene are SGHTA and FQGNSA. The CDR3 length is 14 residues. The CDR3 spells CASSYPDRVEEQYF. Written as DNA, the CDR3 is TGTGCCAGCAGCTACCCCGACAGGGTAGAAGAGCAGTACTTC. The full variable domain, rest sourced from reference TRBV7-2 and TRBJ2-7, is GAGVSQSPSNKVTEKGKDVELRCDPISGHTALYWYRQSLGQGLEFLIYFQGNSAPDKSGLPSDRFSAERTGGSVSTLTIQRTQQEDSAVYLCASSYPDRVEEQYFGPGTRLTVT.

This clone was detected a few times. The chain links TRBV6-5 to TRBJ1-6; 10 positions match TRBD1. Germline V gene data show CDR1 as MNHEY and CDR2 as SVGAGI. The CDR3 extends over 14 amino acids. V lost 6 bases, J lost 6 bases, and 2 bases stayed unmatched. The CDR3 nucleotides read TGTGCCAGCAGCAGACAGGGGGCTAATTCACCCCTCCACTTT. Its protein product is CASSRQGANSPLHF.

The chain is built from TRBV7-3 and TRBJ2-1; D unclear. The CDR3 consists of 13 residues. Germline lookup yields CDR1 SGHTA and CDR2 FQGTGA. Trimming removed 4 bases at V and 4 bases at J, with 8 bases between. The CDR3: CASSSAQYNEQFF. The CDR3 nucleotides read TGTGCCAGCAGCTCCGCACAGTACAATGAGCAGTTCTTC.

CDR3 nucleotides: TGCAGCGTTGTTGAGGGGGCGCGAGAGACCCAGTACTTC. Translated, it gives CSVVEGARETQYF. The chain is built from TRBV29-1 and TRBJ2-5; 7 bases are a match to TRBD1. The junction had 6 bases not matched to a gene; V was cut back by 4 bases and J by 4 bases. Germline values: CDR1 SQVTM, CDR2 ANQGSEA. The CDR3 covers 13 residues.

The chain recombines TRBV2 with TRBJ1-5, with a tentative D call TRBD1 (6 bases). The CDR3 is made up of 14 amino acids. Germline-derived CDR1 and CDR2 are SNHLY and FYNNEI. The V and J ends lost 7 bases and 7 bases respectively, with 17 bases between them. This CDR3 is CASTGPGVRQPQHF. The DNA of the CDR3 is TGTGCCAGCACCGGCCCAGGGGTTCGGCAGCCCCAGCATTTT.

This rearrangement joins TRBV11-3 to TRBJ1-1, with TRBD1 matching over 7 bases. The trim removed 5 bases at V and 2 bases at J, leaving 8 bases unmatched. The CDR3 loop spans 15 amino acids. The germline CDR1 and CDR2 sequences are SGHNT and YENEEA. This CDR3 is CASSLSGQANTEAFF. CDR3 nucleotides: TGTGCCAGCAGCCTCTCCGGACAGGCAAACACTGAAGCTTTCTTT.

The rearrangement uses TRBV25-1 and TRBJ2-5, with 12 bases matching TRBD1. The germline V gene encodes CDR1 MGHDK and CDR2 SYGVNS. This CDR3 is built from 16 residues. The ends lost 0 bases at V and 4 bases at J; junction bases unmatched: 3. CDR3 in amino acids: CASSEYGDRGRETQYF. In DNA, the CDR3 is TGTGCCAGCAGTGAATACGGGGACAGGGGGCGAGAGACCCAGTACTTC. Variable domain in full (rest from reference TRBV25-1 and TRBJ2-5): EADIYQTPRYLVIGTGKKITLECSQTMGHDKMYWYQQDPGMELHLIHYSYGVNSTEKGDLSSESTVSRIRTEHFPLTLESARPSHTSQYLCASSEYGDRGRETQYFGPGTRLLVL.